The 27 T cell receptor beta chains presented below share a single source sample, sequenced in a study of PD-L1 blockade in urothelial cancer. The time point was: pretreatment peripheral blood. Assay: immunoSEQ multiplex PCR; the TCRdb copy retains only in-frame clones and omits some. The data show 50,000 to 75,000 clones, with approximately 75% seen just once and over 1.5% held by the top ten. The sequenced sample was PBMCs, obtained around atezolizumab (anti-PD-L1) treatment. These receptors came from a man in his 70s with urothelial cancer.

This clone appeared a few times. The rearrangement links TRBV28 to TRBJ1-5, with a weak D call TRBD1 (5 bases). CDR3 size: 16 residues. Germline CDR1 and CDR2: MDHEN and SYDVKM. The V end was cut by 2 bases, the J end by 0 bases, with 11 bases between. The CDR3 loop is CASSLRGFYSNQPQHF. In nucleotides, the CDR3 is TGTGCCAGCAGTTTAAGGGGATTTTATAGCAATCAGCCCCAGCATTTT.

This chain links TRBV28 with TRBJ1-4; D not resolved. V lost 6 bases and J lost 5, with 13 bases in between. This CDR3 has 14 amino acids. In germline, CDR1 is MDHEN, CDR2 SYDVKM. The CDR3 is CASSEGAKNEKLFF. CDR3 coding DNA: TGTGCCAGCAGCGAAGGAGCAAAGAATGAAAAACTGTTTTTT.

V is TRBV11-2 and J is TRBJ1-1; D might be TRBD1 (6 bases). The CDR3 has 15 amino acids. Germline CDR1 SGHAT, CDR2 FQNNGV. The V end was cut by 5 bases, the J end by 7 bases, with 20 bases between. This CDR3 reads CASSPPGGGGDEAFF. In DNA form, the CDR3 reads TGTGCCAGCAGCCCCCCCGGGGGGGGCGGGGATGAAGCTTTCTTT.

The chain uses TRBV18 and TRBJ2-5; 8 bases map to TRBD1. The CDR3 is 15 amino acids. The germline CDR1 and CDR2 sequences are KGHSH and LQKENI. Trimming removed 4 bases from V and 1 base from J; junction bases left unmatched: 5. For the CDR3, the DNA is TGTGCCAGCTCACGAACAGGGGGTTCCCAAGAGACCCAGTACTTC. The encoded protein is CASSRTGGSQETQYF. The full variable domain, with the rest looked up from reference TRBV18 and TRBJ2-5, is NAGVMQNPRHLVRRRGQEARLRCSPMKGHSHVYWYRQLPEEGLKFMVYLQKENIIDESGMPKERFSAEFPKEGPSILRIQQVVRGDSAAYFCASSRTGGSQETQYFGPGTRLLVL.

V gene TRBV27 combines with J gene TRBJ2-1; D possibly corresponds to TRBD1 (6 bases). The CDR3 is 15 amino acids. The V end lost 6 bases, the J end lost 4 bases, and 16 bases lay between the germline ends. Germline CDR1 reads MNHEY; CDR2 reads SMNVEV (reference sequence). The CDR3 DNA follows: TGTGCCAGCAGACCCGGGACACTCTCTTACAATGAGCAGTTCTTC. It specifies CASRPGTLSYNEQFF.

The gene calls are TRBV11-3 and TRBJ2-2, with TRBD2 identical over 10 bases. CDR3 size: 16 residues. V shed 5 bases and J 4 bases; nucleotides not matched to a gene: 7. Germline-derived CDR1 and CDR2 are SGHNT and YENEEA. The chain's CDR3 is CASSPAASGSTGELFF. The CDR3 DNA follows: TGTGCCAGCAGCCCAGCTGCTAGCGGGAGCACCGGGGAGCTGTTTTTT.

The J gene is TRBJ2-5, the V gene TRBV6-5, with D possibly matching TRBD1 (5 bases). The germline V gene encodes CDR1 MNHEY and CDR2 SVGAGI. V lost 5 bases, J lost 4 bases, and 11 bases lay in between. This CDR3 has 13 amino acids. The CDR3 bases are TGTGCCAGCAGTAAAAGACAGTCAGAGACCCAGTACTTC. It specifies CASSKRQSETQYF.

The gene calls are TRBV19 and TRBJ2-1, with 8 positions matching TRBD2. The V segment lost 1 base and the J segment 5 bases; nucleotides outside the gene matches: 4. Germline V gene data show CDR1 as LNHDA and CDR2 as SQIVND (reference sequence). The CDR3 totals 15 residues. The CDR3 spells CASSIGLARNNEQFF. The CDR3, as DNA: TGTGCCAGTAGTATAGGACTAGCGAGAAACAATGAGCAGTTCTTC.

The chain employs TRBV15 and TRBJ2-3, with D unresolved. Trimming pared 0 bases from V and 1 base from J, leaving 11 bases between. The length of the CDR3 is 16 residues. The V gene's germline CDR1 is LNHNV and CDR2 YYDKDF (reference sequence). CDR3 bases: TGTGCCACCAGCAGAGATTTAAGGAGTGGCACAGATACGCAGTATTTT. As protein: CATSRDLRSGTDTQYF.

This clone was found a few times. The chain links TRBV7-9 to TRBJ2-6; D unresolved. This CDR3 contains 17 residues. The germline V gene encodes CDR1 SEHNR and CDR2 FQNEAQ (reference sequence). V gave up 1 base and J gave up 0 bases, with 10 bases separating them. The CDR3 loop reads CASSLEQRLSGANVLTF. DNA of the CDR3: TGTGCCAGCAGCTTAGAGCAGAGACTCTCTGGGGCCAACGTCCTGACTTTC.

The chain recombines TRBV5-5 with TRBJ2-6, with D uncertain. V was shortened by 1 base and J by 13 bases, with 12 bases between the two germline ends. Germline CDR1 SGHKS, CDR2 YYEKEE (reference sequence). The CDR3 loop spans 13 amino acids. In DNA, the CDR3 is TGTGCCAGCAGCTTGAGTCAGTTCATGGTCCTGACTTTC. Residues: CASSLSQFMVLTF. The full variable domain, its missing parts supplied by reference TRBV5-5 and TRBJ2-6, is DAGVTQSPTHLIKTRGQQVTLRCSPISGHKSVSWYQQVLGQGPQFIFQYYEKEERGRGNFPDRFSARQFPNYSSELNVNALLLGDSALYLCASSLSQFMVLTFGAGSRLTVL.

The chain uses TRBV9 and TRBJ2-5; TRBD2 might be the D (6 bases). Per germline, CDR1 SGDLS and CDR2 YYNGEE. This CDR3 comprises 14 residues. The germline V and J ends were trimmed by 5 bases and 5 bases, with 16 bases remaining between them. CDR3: CASSYDGGVETQYF. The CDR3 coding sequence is TGTGCCAGCAGTTATGACGGAGGGGTGGAGACCCAGTACTTC.

The CDR3 reads CAARKDDSGANVLTF. CDR3 nucleotide sequence: TGTGCCGCGCGGAAGGATGACTCTGGGGCCAACGTCCTGACTTTC. The chain uses TRBV4-2 and TRBJ2-6; D is unresolved. The ends were cut back, 11 bases at V and 0 bases at J, with 14 bases in the middle. This CDR3 is built from 15 residues. In germline, CDR1 is LGHNA, CDR2 YNFKEQ.

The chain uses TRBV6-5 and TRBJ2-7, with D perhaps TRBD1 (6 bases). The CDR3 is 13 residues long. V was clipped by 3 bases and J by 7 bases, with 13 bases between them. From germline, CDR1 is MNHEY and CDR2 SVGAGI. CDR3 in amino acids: CASSYSGVGEQYF. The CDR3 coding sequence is TGTGCCAGCAGTTATTCAGGGGTTGGGGAGCAGTACTTC.

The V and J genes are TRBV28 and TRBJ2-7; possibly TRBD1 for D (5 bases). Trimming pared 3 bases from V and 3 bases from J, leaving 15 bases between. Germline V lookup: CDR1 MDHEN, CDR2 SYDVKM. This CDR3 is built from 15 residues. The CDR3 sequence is CASSFDEKGVYEQYF. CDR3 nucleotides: TGTGCCAGCAGTTTTGACGAGAAAGGGGTCTACGAGCAGTACTTC.

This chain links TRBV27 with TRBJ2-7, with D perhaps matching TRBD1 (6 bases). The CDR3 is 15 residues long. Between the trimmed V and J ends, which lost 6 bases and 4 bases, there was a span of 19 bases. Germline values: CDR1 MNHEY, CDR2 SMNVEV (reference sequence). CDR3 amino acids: CASSRLRDKRYEQYF. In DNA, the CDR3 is TGTGCCAGCAGCCGCCTCCGGGACAAAAGATACGAGCAGTACTTC.

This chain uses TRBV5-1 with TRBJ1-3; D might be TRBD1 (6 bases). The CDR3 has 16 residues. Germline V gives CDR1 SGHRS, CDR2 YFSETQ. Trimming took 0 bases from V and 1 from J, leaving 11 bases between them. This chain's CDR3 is CASSLETGISGNTIYF. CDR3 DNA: TGCGCCAGCAGCTTGGAAACAGGGATATCTGGAAACACCATATATTTT.

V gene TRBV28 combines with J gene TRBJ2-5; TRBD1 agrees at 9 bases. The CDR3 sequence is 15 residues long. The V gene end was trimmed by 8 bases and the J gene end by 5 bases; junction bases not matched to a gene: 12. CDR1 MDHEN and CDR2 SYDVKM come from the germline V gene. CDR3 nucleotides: TGTGCCAGCCGCGAGCACAGGGGGCGCATGGAGACCCAGTACTTC. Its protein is CASREHRGRMETQYF. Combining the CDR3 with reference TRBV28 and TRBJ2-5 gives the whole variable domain DVKVTQSSRYLVKRTGEKVFLECVQDMDHENMFWYRQDPGLGLRLIYFSYDVKMKEKGDIPEGYSVSREKKERFSLILESASTNQTSMYLCASREHRGRMETQYFGPGTRLLVL.

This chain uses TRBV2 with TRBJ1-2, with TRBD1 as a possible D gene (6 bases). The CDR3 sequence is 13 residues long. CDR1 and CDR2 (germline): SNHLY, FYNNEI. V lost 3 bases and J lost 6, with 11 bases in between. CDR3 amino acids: CASSESGAHGYTF. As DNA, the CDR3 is TGTGCCAGCAGTGAGTCAGGGGCGCATGGCTACACCTTC.

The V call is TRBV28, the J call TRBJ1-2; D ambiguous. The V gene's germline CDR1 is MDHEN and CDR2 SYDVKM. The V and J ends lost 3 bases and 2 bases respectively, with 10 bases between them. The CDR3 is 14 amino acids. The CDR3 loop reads CASSLTGGNYGYTF. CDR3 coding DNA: TGTGCCAGCAGTTTGACGGGTGGGAACTATGGCTACACCTTC.

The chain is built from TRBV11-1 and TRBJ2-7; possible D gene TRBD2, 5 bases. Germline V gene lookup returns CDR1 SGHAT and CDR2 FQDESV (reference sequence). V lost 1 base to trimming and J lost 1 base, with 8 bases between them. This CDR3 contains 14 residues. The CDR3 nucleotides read TGTGCCAGCAGCTTAGAGCGGACTTCCTACGAGCAGTACTTC. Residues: CASSLERTSYEQYF.

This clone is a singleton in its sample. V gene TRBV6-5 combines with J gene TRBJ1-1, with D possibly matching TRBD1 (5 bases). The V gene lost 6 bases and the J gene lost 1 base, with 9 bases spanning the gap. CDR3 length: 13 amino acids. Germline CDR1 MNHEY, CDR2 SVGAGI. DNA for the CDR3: TGTGCCAGCAGACCTGACAGGAACACTGAAGCTTTCTTT. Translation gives CASRPDRNTEAFF.

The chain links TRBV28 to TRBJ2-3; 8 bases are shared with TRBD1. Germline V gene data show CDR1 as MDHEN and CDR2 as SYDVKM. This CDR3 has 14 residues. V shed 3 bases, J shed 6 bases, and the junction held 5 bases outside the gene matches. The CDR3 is CASSFSGGLDTQYF. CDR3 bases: TGTGCCAGCAGTTTCTCAGGGGGCCTTGATACGCAGTATTTT.

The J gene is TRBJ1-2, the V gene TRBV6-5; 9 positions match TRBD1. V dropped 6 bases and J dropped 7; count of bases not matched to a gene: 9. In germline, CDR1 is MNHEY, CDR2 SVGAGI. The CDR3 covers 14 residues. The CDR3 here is CASRGTGTEGGYTF. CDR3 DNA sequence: TGTGCCAGCAGGGGGACAGGGACAGAAGGTGGCTACACCTTC.

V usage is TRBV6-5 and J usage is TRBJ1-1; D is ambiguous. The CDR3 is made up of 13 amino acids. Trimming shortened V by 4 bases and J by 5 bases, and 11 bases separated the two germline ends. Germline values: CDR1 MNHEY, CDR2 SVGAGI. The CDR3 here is CASSSGLGTEAFF. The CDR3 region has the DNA TGTGCCAGCAGTTCCGGACTGGGAACTGAAGCTTTCTTT.

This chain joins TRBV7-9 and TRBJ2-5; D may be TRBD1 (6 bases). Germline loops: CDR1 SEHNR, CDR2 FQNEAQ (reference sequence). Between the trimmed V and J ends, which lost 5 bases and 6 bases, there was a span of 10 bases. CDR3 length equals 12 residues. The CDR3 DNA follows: TGTGCCAGCAGCCGGGACATCCAGACCCAGTACTTC. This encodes CASSRDIQTQYF.

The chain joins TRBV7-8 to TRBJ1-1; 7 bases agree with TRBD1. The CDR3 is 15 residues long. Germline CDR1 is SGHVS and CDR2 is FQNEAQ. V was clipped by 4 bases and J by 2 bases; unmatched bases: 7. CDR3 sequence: CASSSDDRVNTEAFF. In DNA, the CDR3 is TGTGCCAGCAGCTCCGACGACAGGGTAAACACTGAAGCTTTCTTT.